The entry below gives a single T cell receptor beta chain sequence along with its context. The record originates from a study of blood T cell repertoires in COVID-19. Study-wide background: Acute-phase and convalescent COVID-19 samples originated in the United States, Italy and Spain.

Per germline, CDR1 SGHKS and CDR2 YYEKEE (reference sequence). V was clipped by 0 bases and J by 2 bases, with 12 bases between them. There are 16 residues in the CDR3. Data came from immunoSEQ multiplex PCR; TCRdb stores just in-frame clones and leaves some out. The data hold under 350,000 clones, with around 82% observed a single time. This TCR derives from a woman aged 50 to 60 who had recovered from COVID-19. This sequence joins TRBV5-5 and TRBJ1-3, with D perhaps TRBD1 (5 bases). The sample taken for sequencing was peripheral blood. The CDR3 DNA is TGTGCCAGCAGCTTGGGCCCCAGGGTAGCTGGAAACACCATATATTTT. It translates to CASSLGPRVAGNTIYF.